One and the same sample provided the 23 T cell receptor beta chains below, sequenced in a study of blood T cell repertoires in COVID-19 (dated by TCRdb to about 2020). Library creation used the immunoSEQ multiplex PCR assay. TCRdb mirrors the immuneACCESS table, restricted to in-frame sequences. Some clones are absent from its copies; in checked studies, under half trace to an unresolved V gene, and the reason for the others is unknown. In all, the sample holds about 250,000 clones, and almost 85% of those were seen once. The top ten clonotypes cover approximately 8.2% of the sample. Sequenced sample: PBMCs or T cells enriched from blood (not recorded which). All receptors come from a woman aged 45-65 years with acute COVID-19.

This chain links TRBV7-9 with TRBJ1-1; 7 bases match TRBD1. With V trimmed by 2 bases and J by 7 bases, 4 bases remained unmatched. Germline lookup yields CDR1 SEHNR and CDR2 FQNEAQ (reference sequence). The CDR3 runs 13 residues. The CDR3 loop reads CASSLSGGSEAFF. CDR3 in DNA: TGTGCCAGCAGCTTATCAGGGGGGAGTGAAGCTTTCTTT.

This clone was picked up one time. This chain connects TRBV4-2 to TRBJ2-1; possible D gene TRBD2, 5 bases. V was clipped by 1 base and J by 8 bases, with 15 bases between them. Germline V gene sequence: CDR1 LGHNA, CDR2 YNFKEQ. The CDR3 consists of 15 residues. The CDR3, as DNA: TGTGCCAGCAGCCAAGCTATTTCGGCGGGCCATGAGCAGTTCTTC. Its translation is CASSQAISAGHEQFF.

V and J are TRBV14 and TRBJ1-4, with 11 bases aligning to TRBD1. With 0 bases clipped from V and 7 bases from J, the junction kept 7 bases outside the gene matches. Germline lookup yields CDR1 SGHDN and CDR2 FVKESK. This CDR3 has 17 amino acids. The DNA for the CDR3 is TGTGCCAGCAGCCAAGATTTTGGACAGGGGGCGTTTGAAAAACTGTTTTTT. Translating gives CASSQDFGQGAFEKLFF.

This clone showed up just a few times. CDR3 bases: TGTGCCAGCAGCTTAGAGCTGGCAGGCTACGGGAACACTGAAGCTTTCTTT. Its protein is CASSLELAGYGNTEAFF. The rearrangement links TRBV11-2 to TRBJ1-1; D gene unclear. This CDR3 spans 17 amino acids. CDR1 and CDR2 (germline): SGHAT, FQNNGV. V was clipped by 0 bases and J by 1 base, with 15 bases between them. Full variable domain (missing parts from reference TRBV11-2 and TRBJ1-1): EAGVAQSPRYKIIEKRQSVAFWCNPISGHATLYWYQQILGQGPKLLIQFQNNGVVDDSQLPKDRFSAERLKGVDSTLKIQPAKLEDSAVYLCASSLELAGYGNTEAFFGQGTRLTVV.

CDR3 DNA: TGCGCCAGCAGCGCGACAGGGCCTGCTTTCTTT. Residues: CASSATGPAFF. The gene calls are TRBV5-1 and TRBJ1-1; 7 nucleotides match TRBD1. Germline V gene sequence: CDR1 SGHRS, CDR2 YFSETQ. After removal of 4 bases from V and 11 bases from J, the junction contained 5 bases not matched to a gene. This CDR3 is built from 11 residues.

The V gene is TRBV6-5, the J gene TRBJ2-5; 7 nucleotides line up with TRBD1. CDR1 is MNHEY, CDR2 SVGAGI, per germline. This CDR3 has 15 residues. The ends lost 5 bases at V and 3 bases at J; junction bases unmatched: 9. CDR3 in amino acids: CASSTRPQGEETQYF. The CDR3 coding sequence is TGTGCCAGCAGTACCCGCCCGCAGGGGGAAGAGACCCAGTACTTC.

CDR3 in DNA: TGCGCCAGCAGCTTGGTCGATAGCGGGGGGACTACAGATACGCAGTATTTT. Translated: CASSLVDSGGTTDTQYF. V and J are TRBV5-1 and TRBJ2-3; TRBD2 agrees at 10 bases. V gave up 0 bases and J gave up 3 bases; unmatched junction bases: 7. This CDR3 is 17 amino acids long. Germline V gene data show CDR1 as SGHRS and CDR2 as YFSETQ.

This chain links TRBV2 with TRBJ1-6; D gene unclear. Germline V gene sequence: CDR1 SNHLY, CDR2 FYNNEI. V was pared by 4 bases and J by 0 bases, with 13 bases between. This CDR3 comprises 17 residues. The CDR3 sequence is CASSVRQASSYNSPLHF. The CDR3 region has the DNA TGTGCCAGCAGTGTACGTCAGGCGAGCTCCTATAATTCACCCCTCCACTTT. Full variable domain (rest looked up from reference TRBV2 and TRBJ1-6): EPEVTQTPSHQVTQMGQEVILRCVPISNHLYFYWYRQILGQKVEFLVSFYNNEISEKSEIFDDQFSVERPDGSNFTLKIRSTKLEDSAMYFCASSVRQASSYNSPLHFGNGTRLTVT.

DNA for the CDR3: TGTGCCAGCAGCGTATCCCAGGGGTTGGCCGGCAATCAGCCCCAGCATTTT. Residues: CASSVSQGLAGNQPQHF. The rearrangement joins TRBV28 to TRBJ1-5; TRBD1 might be the D (6 bases). CDR1 is MDHEN and CDR2 is SYDVKM in the germline V gene. The CDR3 sequence is 17 residues long. Trimming cost V 6 bases and J 2 bases, with 20 bases left between them. Filled out from reference TRBV28 and TRBJ1-5, the complete variable domain reads DVKVTQSSRYLVKRTGEKVFLECVQDMDHENMFWYRQDPGLGLRLIYFSYDVKMKEKGDIPEGYSVSREKKERFSLILESASTNQTSMYLCASSVSQGLAGNQPQHFGDGTRLSIL.

The gene calls are TRBV7-8 and TRBJ2-7; D may be TRBD1 (8 bases). The germline V gene encodes CDR1 SGHVS and CDR2 FQNEAQ. The CDR3 has 14 amino acids. Deletions cut 5 bases from V and 2 bases from J, with 13 bases between. The chain's CDR3 is CASSNRGGTYEQYF. DNA for the CDR3: TGTGCCAGCAGCAACAGGGGGGGTACCTACGAGCAGTACTTC.

The gene calls are TRBV7-3 and TRBJ1-6, with D perhaps matching TRBD1 (5 bases). Between the trimmed V and J ends, which lost 1 base and 9 bases, there was a span of 16 bases. Germline assignment: CDR1 SGHTA and CDR2 FQGTGA. This CDR3 spans 16 amino acids. The DNA for the CDR3 is TGTGCCAGCAGCTTAAAGGGGCGCGTGGGCCGTTCACCCCTCCACTTT. Translated, it gives CASSLKGRVGRSPLHF.

This chain links TRBV18 with TRBJ1-5; no reliable D call. CDR1 and CDR2 from the germline V gene are KGHSH and LQKENI. Trimming removed 8 bases at V and 4 bases at J, with 9 bases between. This CDR3 is built from 12 residues. CDR3 region: CASRGNNQPQHF. For the CDR3, the DNA is TGTGCCAGCCGAGGGAATAATCAGCCCCAGCATTTT.

This chain uses TRBV6-5 with TRBJ1-4; 10 bases align to TRBD1. CDR1 and CDR2 (germline): MNHEY, SVGAGI. The CDR3 spans 16 residues. Trimming at V came to 2 bases and at J to 8 bases, leaving 8 bases not matched to a gene. The CDR3 DNA is TGTGCCAGCAGTTACCAACGGACAGGGGGAAGGGAAAAACTGTTTTTT. It is translated as CASSYQRTGGREKLFF.

The chain couples TRBV13 to TRBJ2-7, with 9 bases that match TRBD1. Per germline, CDR1 PRHDT and CDR2 FYEKMQ (reference sequence). The CDR3 is 15 residues long. With 5 bases clipped from V and 1 base from J, the junction kept 6 bases outside the gene matches. The CDR3 sequence is CASSGRTGVSYEQYF. The CDR3 coding sequence is TGTGCCAGCAGCGGACGGACAGGGGTATCCTACGAGCAGTACTTC. Looking up the rest from reference TRBV13 and TRBJ2-7 gives the full variable domain: AAGVIQSPRHLIKEKRETATLKCYPIPRHDTVYWYQQGPGQDPQFLISFYEKMQSDKGSIPDRFSAQQFSDYHSELNMSSLELGDSALYFCASSGRTGVSYEQYFGPGTRLTVT.

Concerning this clone: The identical CDR3 is also encoded by other nucleotide sequences in the sample. CDR3 DNA sequence: TGTGCCAGTAGTATGGCGGCTAACTATGGCTACACCTTC. Its translation is CASSMAANYGYTF. The chain has TRBV19 and TRBJ1-2; D gene ambiguous. The length of the CDR3 is 13 residues. Trimming removed 3 bases at V and 0 bases at J, with 5 bases between. The V gene's germline CDR1 is LNHDA and CDR2 SQIVND (reference sequence).

There are a few counts of this clone. The chain carries TRBV5-1 and TRBJ2-7; D is perhaps TRBD2 (6 bases). In germline, CDR1 is SGHRS, CDR2 YFSETQ. CDR3 length equals 14 residues. V lost 3 bases and J 0 bases, leaving 10 bases between the germline ends. The CDR3 protein is CASSSGLDSYEQYF. The CDR3 bases are TGCGCCAGCAGCTCGGGACTCGACTCCTACGAGCAGTACTTC.

The chain links TRBV11-2 to TRBJ1-1; the match to TRBD1 covers 10 bases. Unmatched junction bases numbered 5, after V lost 5 bases and J lost 11 bases. The CDR3 has 12 amino acids. Per the germline V gene, CDR1 is SGHAT and CDR2 is FQNNGV. This chain's CDR3 is CASSRDRGVAFF. As DNA, the CDR3 is TGTGCCAGCAGCCGGGACAGGGGTGTCGCTTTCTTT.

The chain combines TRBV29-1 with TRBJ2-5, with D possibly TRBD1 on 5 matching bases. V was clipped by 5 bases and J by 2 bases, with 9 bases between them. This CDR3 region has 12 residues. The germline CDR1 and CDR2 sequences are SQVTM and ANQGSEA. DNA of the CDR3: TGCAGCGTTTTGGGGCTTCAAGAGACCCAGTACTTC. It codes for CSVLGLQETQYF.

This chain joins TRBV7-2 and TRBJ2-2, with 14 bases aligning to TRBD2. Germline CDR1 reads SGHTA; CDR2 reads FQGNSA. The trim removed 4 bases at V and 4 bases at J, leaving 5 bases unmatched. The CDR3 has 17 amino acids. DNA of the CDR3: TGTGCCAGCAGCTCCTCGGGACTAGCGGGGGCCACCGGGGAGCTGTTTTTT. Translation gives CASSSSGLAGATGELFF.

The V and J genes are TRBV12-3 or TRBV12-4 and TRBJ1-2, with D unclear. Deletions cut 3 bases from V and 5 bases from J, with 10 bases between. This CDR3 region has 13 residues. This CDR3 is CASSFGRAYGYTF. The CDR3 bases are TGTGCCAGCAGTTTTGGGCGGGCTTATGGCTACACCTTC.

This chain connects TRBV18 to TRBJ1-4; D is undetermined. V lost 6 bases, J lost 4 bases, and 15 bases lay in between. The germline gives CDR1 KGHSH, CDR2 LQKENI. This CDR3 spans 15 amino acids. The DNA of the CDR3 is TGTGCCAGCTCCCCGTTGCAGTCGGGTAATGAAAAACTGTTTTTT. As protein: CASSPLQSGNEKLFF.

This rearrangement joins TRBV12-3 or TRBV12-4 to TRBJ1-2; D is perhaps TRBD1 (6 bases). V was trimmed by 6 bases and J by 8 bases, leaving 13 bases between them. The CDR3 is 12 residues long. The CDR3 DNA reads as TGTGCCAGCAGAACAGGGCCTTGGGGCTACACCTTC. Protein product: CASRTGPWGYTF.

The chain joins TRBV3-1 (or the pseudogene TRBV3-2) to TRBJ1-2; D not certain. This CDR3 is 14 amino acids long. From germline, CDR1 is LGHDT and CDR2 YNNKEL (reference sequence). V was clipped by 0 bases and J by 7 bases, with 12 bases between them. DNA of the CDR3: TGTGCCAGCAGCCAAGATGAAGCTTTTGCTGGCTACACCTTC. Residues: CASSQDEAFAGYTF.